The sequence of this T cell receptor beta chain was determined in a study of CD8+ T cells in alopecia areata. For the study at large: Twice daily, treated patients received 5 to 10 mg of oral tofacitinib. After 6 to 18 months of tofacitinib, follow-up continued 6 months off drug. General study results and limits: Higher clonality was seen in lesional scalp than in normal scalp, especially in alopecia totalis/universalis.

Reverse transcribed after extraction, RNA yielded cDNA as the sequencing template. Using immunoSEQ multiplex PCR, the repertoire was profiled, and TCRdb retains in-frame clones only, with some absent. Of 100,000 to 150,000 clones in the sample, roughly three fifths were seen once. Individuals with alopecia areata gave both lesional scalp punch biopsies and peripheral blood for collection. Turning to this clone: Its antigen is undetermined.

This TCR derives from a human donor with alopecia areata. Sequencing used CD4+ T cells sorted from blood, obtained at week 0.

CDR3 bases: TGCAGCGTTGAAGGGGTCCTGAACACTGAAGCTTTCTTT. It is translated as CSVEGVLNTEAFF. J is TRBJ1-1 and V is TRBV29-1; D is unresolved. Germline V gene sequence: CDR1 SQVTM, CDR2 ANQGSEA. The CDR3 contains 13 residues. Trimming took off 1 base at V and 0 bases at J, with 6 bases between the two ends.